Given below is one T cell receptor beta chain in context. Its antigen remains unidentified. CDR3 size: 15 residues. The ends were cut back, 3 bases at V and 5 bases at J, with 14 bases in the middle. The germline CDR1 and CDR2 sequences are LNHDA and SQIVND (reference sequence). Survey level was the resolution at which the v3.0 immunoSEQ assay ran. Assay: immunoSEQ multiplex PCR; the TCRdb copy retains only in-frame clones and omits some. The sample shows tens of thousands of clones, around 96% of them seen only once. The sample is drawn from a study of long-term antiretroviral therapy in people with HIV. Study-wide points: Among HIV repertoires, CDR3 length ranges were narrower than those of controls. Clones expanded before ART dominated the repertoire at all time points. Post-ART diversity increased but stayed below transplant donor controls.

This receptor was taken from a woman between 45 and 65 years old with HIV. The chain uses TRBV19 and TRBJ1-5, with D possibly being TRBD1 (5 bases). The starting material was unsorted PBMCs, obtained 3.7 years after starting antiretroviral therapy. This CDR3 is CASSIVGGFDQPQHF. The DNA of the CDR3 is TGTGCCAGTAGTATCGTGGGGGGTTTCGATCAGCCCCAGCATTTT.